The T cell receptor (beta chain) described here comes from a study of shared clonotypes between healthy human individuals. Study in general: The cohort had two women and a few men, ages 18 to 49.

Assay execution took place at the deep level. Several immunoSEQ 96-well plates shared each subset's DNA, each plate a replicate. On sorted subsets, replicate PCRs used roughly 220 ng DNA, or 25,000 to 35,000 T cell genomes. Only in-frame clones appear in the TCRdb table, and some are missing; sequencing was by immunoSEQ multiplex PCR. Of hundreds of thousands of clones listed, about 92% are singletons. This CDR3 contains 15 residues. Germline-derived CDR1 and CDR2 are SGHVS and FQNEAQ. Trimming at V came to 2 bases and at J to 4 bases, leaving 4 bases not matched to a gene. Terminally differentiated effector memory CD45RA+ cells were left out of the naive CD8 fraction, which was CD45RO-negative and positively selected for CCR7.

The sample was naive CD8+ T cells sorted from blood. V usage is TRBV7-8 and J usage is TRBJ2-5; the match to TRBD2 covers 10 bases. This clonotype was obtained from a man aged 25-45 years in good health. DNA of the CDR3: TGTGCCAGCAGCTTATCGGGGACTAGCGTAGAGACCCAGTACTTC. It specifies CASSLSGTSVETQYF.